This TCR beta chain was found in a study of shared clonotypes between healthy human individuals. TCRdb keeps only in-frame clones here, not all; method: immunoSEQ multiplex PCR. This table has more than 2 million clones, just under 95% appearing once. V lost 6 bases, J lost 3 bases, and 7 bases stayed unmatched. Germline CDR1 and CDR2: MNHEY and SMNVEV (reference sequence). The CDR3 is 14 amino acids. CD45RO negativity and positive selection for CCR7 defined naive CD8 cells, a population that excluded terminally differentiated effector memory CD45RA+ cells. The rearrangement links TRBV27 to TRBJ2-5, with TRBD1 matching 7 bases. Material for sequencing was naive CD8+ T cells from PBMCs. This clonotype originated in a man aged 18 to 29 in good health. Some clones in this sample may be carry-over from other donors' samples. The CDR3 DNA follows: TGTGCCAGCAGCCTATGGCAGGGGGAAGAGACCCAGTACTTC. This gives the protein CASSLWQGEETQYF.